Shown below are 20 T cell receptor beta chains from a single sample sequenced in a study of T cell responses to AZD1222 COVID-19 vaccine. Assay used: immunoSEQ multiplex PCR; TCRdb lists only in-frame clones, some missing. Of about 120,000 clones in the sample, roughly 87% were seen once. This material consisted of peripheral blood, taken 28 days after the second AZD1222 dose. The receptors originated from an adult who received the AZD1222 COVID-19 vaccine.

This clone showed up many times. The chain combines TRBV29-1 with TRBJ1-2, with a possible D match to TRBD1 (5 bases). CDR1 and CDR2 from the germline V gene are SQVTM and ANQGSEA. The V end lost 5 bases, the J end lost 7 bases, and 17 bases lay between the germline ends. The CDR3 length is 13 residues. The CDR3 DNA is TGCAGCGTTCAGGGAGCCCCGGCAGGTGGCTACACCTTC. This codes for CSVQGAPAGGYTF.

The V gene is TRBV7-2, the J gene TRBJ1-6; 8 bases line up with TRBD1. Germline trimming cut 4 bases from V and 7 bases from J; bases unmatched to any gene: 3. This CDR3 is 14 amino acids long. Germline V lookup: CDR1 SGHTA, CDR2 FQGNSA. CDR3 region: CASSYRGRNSPLHF. The CDR3 region has the DNA TGTGCCAGCAGCTACAGGGGGAGAAATTCACCCCTCCACTTT.

DNA of the CDR3: TGTGCCAGCTCACCACCTAGTGCAGGGCGCAACACTGAAGCTTTCTTT. Translation: CASSPPSAGRNTEAFF. The chain uses TRBV18 and TRBJ1-1, with D tentatively TRBD1 (5 bases). Germline CDR1 is KGHSH and CDR2 is LQKENI. V was cut by 0 bases and J by 2 bases, with 13 bases left in between. CDR3 length: 16 residues.

A single count supports this clone. This chain uses TRBV7-9 with TRBJ2-5, with 14 bases identical to TRBD2. J lost 5 bases, V lost 4 bases, and 9 bases had no gene match. This CDR3 spans 17 amino acids. Germline V CDR1 and CDR2: SEHNR, FQNEAQ (reference sequence). The CDR3 protein is CASSSGTSGGLWETQYF. The CDR3 region has the DNA TGTGCCAGCAGCTCCGGGACTAGCGGGGGACTATGGGAGACCCAGTACTTC. Supplemented by reference TRBV7-9 and TRBJ2-5, the full variable domain reads DTGVSQNPRHKITKRGQNVTFRCDPISEHNRLYWYRQTLGQGPEFLTYFQNEAQLEKSRLLSDRFSAERPKGSFSTLEIQRTEQGDSAMYLCASSSGTSGGLWETQYFGPGTRLLVL.

J is TRBJ1-2 and V is TRBV7-2; D unclear. Looked up from germline, CDR1 is SGHTA and CDR2 is FQGNSA. Trimming took off 1 base at V and 7 bases at J, with 13 bases between the two ends. This CDR3 region has 14 residues. The CDR3 DNA follows: TGTGCCAGCAGCTTAGTTGTTTCGGGTCTTGGCTACACCTTC. This encodes CASSLVVSGLGYTF.

The chain links TRBV18 to TRBJ1-2; 11 bases fit TRBD1. Germline assignment: CDR1 KGHSH and CDR2 LQKENI. Trimming took 6 bases from V and 10 from J; bases not matched to a gene: 10. This CDR3 region has 14 residues. The CDR3 reads CASSRTGGVLDYTF. CDR3 coding DNA: TGTGCCAGCTCTCGGACAGGGGGCGTTCTTGACTACACCTTC.

J is TRBJ2-5 and V is TRBV10-2; 12 nucleotides align to TRBD2. Trimming took 8 bases from V and 2 from J; bases not matched to a gene: 12. This CDR3 has 17 residues. Germline V lookup: CDR1 WSHSY, CDR2 SAAADI. The chain's CDR3 is CASRSPVGLAGQETQYF. Written as DNA, the CDR3 is TGCGCCAGCCGGAGCCCCGTTGGACTAGCGGGGCAAGAGACCCAGTACTTC.

The CDR3 sequence: CASSLEGMYTEAFF. CDR3 DNA: TGCGCCAGCAGCTTGGAGGGGATGTACACTGAAGCTTTCTTT. The rearrangement links TRBV5-1 to TRBJ1-1; D is perhaps TRBD1 (5 bases). Germline-derived CDR1 and CDR2 are SGHRS and YFSETQ. The CDR3 contains 14 residues. Trimming left V 0 bases short and J 3 bases short, with 9 bases between.

This rearrangement joins TRBV4-2 to TRBJ1-2, with D possibly being TRBD1 (5 bases). V lost 0 bases to trimming and J lost 6 bases, with 17 bases between them. Germline CDR1 and CDR2: LGHNA and YNFKEQ. This CDR3 comprises 16 residues. In DNA form, the CDR3 reads TGTGCCAGCAGCCAAGATGGGGCACGACTTTTCAATGGCTACACCTTC. Amino acid sequence: CASSQDGARLFNGYTF.

V and J are TRBV24-1 and TRBJ2-4, with D perhaps TRBD1 (6 bases). The CDR3 runs to 15 residues. Trimming left V 4 bases short and J 3 bases short, with 12 bases between. The V gene's germline CDR1 is KGHDR and CDR2 SFDVKD. CDR3 DNA sequence: TGTGCCACCAGTGACCTCCAAGGGGGCAAAAACATTCAGTACTTC. This translates into CATSDLQGGKNIQYF.

V usage is TRBV6-1 and J usage is TRBJ2-3; D is unclear. Germline lookup yields CDR1 MNHNS and CDR2 SASEGT. Trimming took 3 bases from V and 4 from J, leaving 11 bases between them. The CDR3 is 14 amino acids. In DNA form, the CDR3 reads TGTGCCAGCAGTGAGCAGTGGGGATCAGATACGCAGTATTTT. It specifies CASSEQWGSDTQYF.

This clone was seen once. The V call is TRBV5-1, the J call TRBJ1-2, with 12 positions matching TRBD1. The length of the CDR3 is 16 residues. CDR1 is SGHRS and CDR2 is YFSETQ in the germline V gene. With 4 bases clipped from V and 4 bases from J, the junction kept 8 bases outside the gene matches. The CDR3 region is CASSRTGTGGFYGYTF. CDR3 in DNA: TGCGCCAGCAGCCGGACCGGGACAGGGGGCTTCTATGGCTACACCTTC. The full variable domain, with the rest looked up from reference TRBV5-1 and TRBJ1-2, is KAGVTQTPRYLIKTRGQQVTLSCSPISGHRSVSWYQQTPGQGLQFLFEYFSETQRNKGNFPGRFSGRQFSNSRSEMNVSTLELGDSALYLCASSRTGTGGFYGYTFGSGTRLTVV.

This chain joins TRBV3-1 (or the pseudogene TRBV3-2) and TRBJ2-3; D gene ambiguous. Germline V gene lookup returns CDR1 LGHDT and CDR2 YNNKEL (reference sequence). The V and J ends lost 0 bases and 0 bases respectively, with 7 bases between them. CDR3 length: 15 amino acids. The CDR3 DNA follows: TGTGCCAGCAGCCAAGATGCGCGCAGCACAGATACGCAGTATTTT. Amino acid sequence: CASSQDARSTDTQYF.

The genes are TRBV6-6 and TRBJ1-6, with D possibly TRBD1 on 5 matching bases. V was pared by 6 bases and J by 7 bases, with 10 bases between. Looked up from germline, CDR1 is MNHNY and CDR2 is SVGAGI (reference sequence). This CDR3 region has 13 residues. Written as DNA, the CDR3 is TGTGCCAGCAGCCCAAGGGGAAATTCACCCCTCCACTTT. It translates to CASSPRGNSPLHF.

The chain is built from TRBV7-6 and TRBJ1-4; no clear D. This CDR3 region has 16 residues. CDR1 is SGHVS and CDR2 is FNYEAQ in the germline V gene. Trimming pared 1 base from V and 8 bases from J, leaving 17 bases between. The CDR3 sequence: CASSLGPSGTGEKLFF. CDR3 DNA sequence: TGTGCCAGCAGCTTAGGCCCCTCAGGTACTGGGGAAAAACTGTTTTTT.

The chain uses TRBV7-3 and TRBJ2-2; either TRBD1 or TRBD2 may supply D (6 bases each). Trimming pared 3 bases from V and 5 bases from J, leaving 13 bases between. The CDR3 sequence is 15 residues long. CDR1 and CDR2 from the germline V gene are SGHTA and FQGTGA. The CDR3 sequence is CASSFGGRDTGELFF. CDR3 DNA: TGTGCCAGCAGCTTCGGGGGCCGGGATACCGGGGAGCTGTTTTTT.

V gene TRBV7-2 combines with J gene TRBJ2-1; D is uncertain. V dropped 0 bases and J dropped 7 bases, with 7 bases sitting between them. This CDR3 is built from 13 residues. CDR1 is SGHTA and CDR2 is FQGNSA in the germline V gene. The CDR3 region is CASSLAGINEQFF. In DNA form, the CDR3 reads TGTGCCAGCAGCTTAGCAGGGATAAATGAGCAGTTCTTC. The complete variable domain, with remaining parts taken from reference TRBV7-2 and TRBJ2-1, reads GAGVSQSPSNKVTEKGKDVELRCDPISGHTALYWYRQSLGQGLEFLIYFQGNSAPDKSGLPSDRFSAERTGGSVSTLTIQRTQQEDSAVYLCASSLAGINEQFFGPGTRLTVL.

The gene calls are TRBV12-3 or TRBV12-4 and TRBJ1-2, with 8 bases matching TRBD1. This CDR3 has 13 amino acids. With V trimmed by 3 bases and J by 7 bases, 4 bases remained unmatched. This CDR3 reads CASSFHDRGGYTF. Written as DNA, the CDR3 is TGTGCCAGCAGTTTTCATGACAGGGGTGGCTACACCTTC.

This clone has just a few counts. The V gene is TRBV6-2 or TRBV6-3, the J gene TRBJ1-5; 8 nucleotides agree with TRBD1. Germline V lookup: CDR1 MNHEY, CDR2 SVGEGT. The ends lost 5 bases at V and 6 bases at J; junction bases unmatched: 6. The CDR3 length is 14 residues. The CDR3, as DNA: TGTGCCAGCAGTCGGACAGGGATCGTTCAGCCCCAGCATTTT. Amino acid sequence: CASSRTGIVQPQHF.

V is TRBV6-5 and J is TRBJ2-7; possible D gene TRBD1, 6 bases. This CDR3 has 15 residues. Between the trimmed V and J ends, which lost 2 bases and 6 bases, there was a span of 17 bases. In germline, CDR1 is MNHEY, CDR2 SVGAGI. CDR3 in amino acids: CASSYRGSSKSEQYF. The CDR3 DNA follows: TGTGCCAGCAGTTACAGGGGGTCTAGCAAATCCGAGCAGTACTTC.